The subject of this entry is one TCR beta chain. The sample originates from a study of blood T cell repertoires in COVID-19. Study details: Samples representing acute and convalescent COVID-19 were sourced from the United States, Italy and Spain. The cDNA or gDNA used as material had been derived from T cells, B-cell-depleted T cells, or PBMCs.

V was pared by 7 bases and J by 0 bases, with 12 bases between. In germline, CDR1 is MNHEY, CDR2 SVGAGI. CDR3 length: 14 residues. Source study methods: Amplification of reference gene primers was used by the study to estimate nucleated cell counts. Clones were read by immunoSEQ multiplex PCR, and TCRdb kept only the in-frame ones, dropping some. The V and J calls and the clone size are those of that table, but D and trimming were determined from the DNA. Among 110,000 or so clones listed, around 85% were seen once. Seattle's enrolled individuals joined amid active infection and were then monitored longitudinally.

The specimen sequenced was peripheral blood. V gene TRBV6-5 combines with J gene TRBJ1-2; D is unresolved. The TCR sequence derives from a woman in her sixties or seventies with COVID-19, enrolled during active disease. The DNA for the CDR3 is TGTGCCAGCACGCGACCTGGAGCTAACTATGGCTACACCTTC. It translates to CASTRPGANYGYTF.